The 8 T cell receptor beta chains listed next were all sequenced from one sample in a study of beta chain features in type 1 diabetes. Study-wide points: In all four CD4+ subsets, TCRB CDR3 length was significantly, moderately reduced in type 1 diabetes.

The antigens of these receptors remain unknown. The isolated RNA, all of it, was reverse transcribed, so expressed TCRB transcripts were what got sequenced. TCRdb's table, derived via immunoSEQ multiplex PCR, lists solely in-frame clones and lacks some. There are under 300,000 clones in the sample; roughly 13% occur only once, and approximately 0.018% lies in the top ten. The sequenced sample consisted of naive CD4+ T cells from blood. The receptors originated from a man in his thirties or forties with type 1 diabetes.

This clone was seen more than once but under ten times. The rearrangement links TRBV5-1 to TRBJ2-7, with 8 positions matching TRBD2. The CDR3 is made up of 12 amino acids. Trimming at V came to 8 bases and at J to 3 bases, leaving 4 bases not matched to a gene. The germline V gene has CDR1 SGHRS and CDR2 YFSETQ. The CDR3 nucleotides read TGCGCCAGTCCCGGGGGGGGCTACGAGCAGTACTTC. It translates to CASPGGGYEQYF. Full variable domain (missing parts from reference TRBV5-1 and TRBJ2-7): KAGVTQTPRYLIKTRGQQVTLSCSPISGHRSVSWYQQTPGQGLQFLFEYFSETQRNKGNFPGRFSGRQFSNSRSEMNVSTLELGDSALYLCASPGGGYEQYFGPGTRLTVT.

The V gene is TRBV29-1, the J gene TRBJ1-2; D is unresolved. CDR1 is SQVTM and CDR2 is ANQGSEA in the germline V gene. V was pared by 3 bases and J by 8 bases, with 19 bases between. The CDR3 contains 14 residues. This CDR3 reads CSVDLLAASGGYTF. CDR3 sequence (DNA): TGCAGCGTTGACCTTCTCGCGGCCTCTGGAGGCTACACCTTC.

In this sample, this clone turned up a few times. This chain joins TRBV5-1 and TRBJ1-1; TRBD1 aligns across 9 bases. Germline trimming cut 4 bases from V and 1 base from J; bases unmatched to any gene: 5. Germline assignment: CDR1 SGHRS and CDR2 YFSETQ. The CDR3 has 15 amino acids. The CDR3 is CASSRTGAGNTEAFF. CDR3 nucleotide sequence: TGCGCCAGCAGCAGGACAGGGGCCGGGAACACTGAAGCTTTCTTT.

V and J are TRBV19 and TRBJ2-1; tentative D call: TRBD2 (5 bases). Trimming left V 6 bases short and J 14 bases short, with 17 bases between. This CDR3 region has 12 residues. Germline-derived CDR1 and CDR2 are LNHDA and SQIVND (reference sequence). Here the CDR3 DNA reads TGTGCCAGTAGGGACCCCGGGGTTCCTAAGTTCTTC. Translating it yields CASRDPGVPKFF.

This clone has a handful of counts. DNA of the CDR3: TGTGCCAGCAGCTTAGCCCTCACGGGGGGGGCGAACACTGAAGCTTTCTTT. It is translated as CASSLALTGGANTEAFF. V and J are TRBV11-1 and TRBJ1-1; a possible D gene is TRBD1 (6 bases). There are 17 residues in the CDR3. Trimming pared 0 bases from V and 1 base from J, leaving 15 bases between. Germline V CDR1 and CDR2: SGHAT, FQDESV (reference sequence).

The chain carries TRBV14 and TRBJ2-1; TRBD2 matches 10 bases. CDR1 and CDR2 from the germline V gene are SGHDN and FVKESK. V lost 1 base and J lost 9; bases outside the gene matches: 9. CDR3 size: 16 residues. The DNA for the CDR3 is TGTGCCAGCAGCCAAGGCTGGAGCGGGGGGGCCACTGAGCAGTTCTTC. As protein: CASSQGWSGGATEQFF. Drawing the rest from reference TRBV14 and TRBJ2-1, the complete variable domain is EAGVTQFPSHSVIEKGQTVTLRCDPISGHDNLYWYRRVMGKEIKFLLHFVKESKQDESGMPNNRFLAERTGGTYSTLKVQPAELEDSGVYFCASSQGWSGGATEQFFGPGTRLTVL.

This clone was seen a handful of times. The chain carries TRBV2 and TRBJ1-1, with 11 bases matching TRBD1. This CDR3 has 14 amino acids. Trimming cost V 6 bases and J 4 bases; bases outside gene matches: 4. Germline assignment: CDR1 SNHLY and CDR2 FYNNEI. The CDR3 reads CASRGTGGGTEAFF. As DNA, the CDR3 is TGTGCCAGCAGGGGGACAGGGGGGGGCACTGAAGCTTTCTTT.

This clone has only a few counts. Other DNA variants within this sample encode the same CDR3. This chain connects TRBV7-9 to TRBJ2-1; 7 bases match TRBD1. This CDR3 is built from 14 residues. Germline CDR1 is SEHNR and CDR2 is FQNEAQ (reference sequence). V trimming: 2 bases; J trimming: 3 bases; junction bases outside the gene matches: 1. The CDR3: CASSLRDSYNEQFF. CDR3 DNA sequence: TGTGCCAGCAGCTTACGGGACAGCTACAATGAGCAGTTCTTC.